The rows below give T cell receptor beta chains drawn from one sample of a study of glioma-infiltrating T cells. Each CDR3 protein gets one entry after TCRdb re-called the multiplex PCR reads with MiXCR. This table holds some 190,000 distinct CDR3 sequences, over 25% found once. The specimen sequenced was glioma tissue, nonneoplastic brain tissue, or PBMCs (not recorded which). All receptors derive from a human donor with low-grade glioma or glioblastoma, undergoing nonglioma brain surgery, or in good health (not recorded which). Each CDR3 is given without its conserved first and last residue. The order of the fields is clone size, V gene, J gene, CDR3 protein. Clone size appears in some rows only: once, few, many, or a class for an expanded clone.

abundance: few; v_gene: TRBV19; j_gene: TRBJ2-5; CDR3aa: ASSMNRDRETQY
abundance: many; v_gene: TRBV3-1; j_gene: TRBJ2-5; CDR3aa: ASSRPGTQY
abundance: many; v_gene: TRBV19; j_gene: TRBJ2-1; CDR3aa: ASSGSSYNEQF
abundance: many; v_gene: TRBV6-1; j_gene: TRBJ2-7; CDR3aa: ASSEWLLISYEQY
abundance: .; v_gene: TRBV7-9; j_gene: TRBJ2-7; CDR3aa: ASSPREAYEQY
abundance: .; v_gene: TRBV4-3; j_gene: TRBJ1-6; CDR3aa: ASSQVYRLYNSPLH
abundance: many; v_gene: TRBV25-1; j_gene: TRBJ2-7; CDR3aa: ASSEPSGRSEQY
abundance: many; v_gene: TRBV2; j_gene: TRBJ1-2; CDR3aa: ASSRDRGRVYGYT
abundance: many; v_gene: TRBV11-2; j_gene: TRBJ1-5; CDR3aa: ASSSGLNSNQPQH
abundance: .; v_gene: TRBV7-2; j_gene: TRBJ2-2; CDR3aa: ASSRFQAVLVNTGELF
abundance: .; v_gene: TRBV20-1; j_gene: TRBJ2-1; CDR3aa: SARGTSGMNEQF
abundance: .; v_gene: TRBV7-8; j_gene: TRBJ2-1; CDR3aa: ASSHTSRYNEQF
abundance: few; v_gene: TRBV5-1; j_gene: TRBJ2-5; CDR3aa: ASSLVGTDIQETQY
abundance: .; v_gene: TRBV4-3; j_gene: TRBJ2-6; CDR3aa: ASSQVLLGAGANVLT
abundance: .; v_gene: TRBV5-4; j_gene: TRBJ2-6; CDR3aa: ASSSPTGISSGANVLT
abundance: many; v_gene: TRBV6-2/TRBV6-3; j_gene: TRBJ2-5; CDR3aa: ASSLRQGGGGTQY
abundance: .; v_gene: TRBV10-3; j_gene: TRBJ2-3; CDR3aa: AIRSGQGRRAGGTDTQY
abundance: many; v_gene: TRBV2; j_gene: TRBJ1-5; CDR3aa: ASSEEKWQGVPNQPQH
abundance: many; v_gene: TRBV7-9; j_gene: TRBJ2-7; CDR3aa: ASSLAGTSGTYEQY
abundance: .; v_gene: TRBV12-3/TRBV12-4; j_gene: TRBJ2-5; CDR3aa: ASSLSGMGTQY
abundance: .; v_gene: TRBV20-1; j_gene: TRBJ2-3; CDR3aa: SARVPGLAGGAGTQY
abundance: few; v_gene: TRBV9; j_gene: TRBJ2-5; CDR3aa: ASSSAGTSVETQY
abundance: .; v_gene: TRBV7-9; j_gene: TRBJ2-3; CDR3aa: ASSPRDSTDKQY
abundance: .; v_gene: TRBV6-2/TRBV6-3; j_gene: TRBJ1-1; CDR3aa: ASRDRGEESTEAF
abundance: many; v_gene: TRBV4-1; j_gene: TRBJ2-5; CDR3aa: ASSQSLAEDWKTQY
abundance: .; v_gene: TRBV30; j_gene: TRBJ1-1; CDR3aa: AYEVYPLNTEAF
abundance: .; v_gene: TRBV5-1; j_gene: TRBJ1-2; CDR3aa: ASSRDGGNGYT
abundance: many; v_gene: TRBV6-1; j_gene: TRBJ2-3; CDR3aa: ASRSDRTWGTDTQY
abundance: many; v_gene: TRBV27; j_gene: TRBJ2-5; CDR3aa: ASNLQETQY
abundance: .; v_gene: TRBV6-6; j_gene: TRBJ2-7; CDR3aa: ASSYSGRWGEQS
abundance: .; v_gene: TRBV6-2/TRBV6-3; j_gene: TRBJ1-2; CDR3aa: ASSDYRDNYGYT
abundance: many; v_gene: TRBV7-9; j_gene: TRBJ2-3; CDR3aa: ASSPTRGGSTDTQY
abundance: .; v_gene: TRBV11-1; j_gene: TRBJ2-3; CDR3aa: ASSEGTSPSTDTQY
abundance: few; v_gene: TRBV19; j_gene: TRBJ2-7; CDR3aa: ASSPRLRDEQY
abundance: many; v_gene: TRBV4-2; j_gene: TRBJ2-1; CDR3aa: ASSPYQGADEQF
abundance: many; v_gene: TRBV4-3; j_gene: TRBJ1-1; CDR3aa: ASSQTYPWTADFG
abundance: .; v_gene: TRBV6-2/TRBV6-3; j_gene: TRBJ2-7; CDR3aa: ASSSRADYKQY
abundance: .; v_gene: TRBV27; j_gene: TRBJ1-1; CDR3aa: ASRALEGKNTEAS
abundance: many; v_gene: TRBV20-1; j_gene: TRBJ2-5; CDR3aa: SALPGLAAETQY
abundance: many; v_gene: TRBV10-3; j_gene: TRBJ1-1; CDR3aa: AIRDPLGSSEAF
abundance: many; v_gene: TRBV7-2; j_gene: TRBJ2-1; CDR3aa: ASSFKTSVEQF
abundance: many; v_gene: TRBV4-2; j_gene: TRBJ1-1; CDR3aa: ASSQDQGTVNTEAF
abundance: .; v_gene: TRBV28; j_gene: TRBJ2-2; CDR3aa: ASLRGGGSPGELF
abundance: many; v_gene: TRBV30; j_gene: TRBJ1-5; CDR3aa: ACESGNQPQH
abundance: many; v_gene: TRBV19; j_gene: TRBJ1-5; CDR3aa: ASSIVQNQPQH